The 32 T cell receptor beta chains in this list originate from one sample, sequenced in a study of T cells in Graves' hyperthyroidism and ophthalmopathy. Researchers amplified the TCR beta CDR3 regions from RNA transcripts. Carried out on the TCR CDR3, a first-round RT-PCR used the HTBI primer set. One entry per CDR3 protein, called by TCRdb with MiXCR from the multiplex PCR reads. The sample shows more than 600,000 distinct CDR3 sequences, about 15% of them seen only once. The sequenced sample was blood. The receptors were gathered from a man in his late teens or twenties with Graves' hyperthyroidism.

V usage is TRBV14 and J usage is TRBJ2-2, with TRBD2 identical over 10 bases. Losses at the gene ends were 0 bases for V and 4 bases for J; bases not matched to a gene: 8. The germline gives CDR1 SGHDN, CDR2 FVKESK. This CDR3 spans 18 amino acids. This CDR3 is CASSQERSGRAGTGELFF. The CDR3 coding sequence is TGTGCCAGCAGCCAAGAAAGAAGCGGGAGGGCCGGCACCGGGGAGCTGTTTTTT.

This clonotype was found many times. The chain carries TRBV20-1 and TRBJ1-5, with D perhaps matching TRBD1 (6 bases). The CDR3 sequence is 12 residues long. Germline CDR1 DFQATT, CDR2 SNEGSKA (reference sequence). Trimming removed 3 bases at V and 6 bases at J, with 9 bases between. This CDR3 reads CSASRGAQPQHF. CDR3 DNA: TGCAGTGCTAGCCGGGGGGCTCAGCCCCAGCATTTT.

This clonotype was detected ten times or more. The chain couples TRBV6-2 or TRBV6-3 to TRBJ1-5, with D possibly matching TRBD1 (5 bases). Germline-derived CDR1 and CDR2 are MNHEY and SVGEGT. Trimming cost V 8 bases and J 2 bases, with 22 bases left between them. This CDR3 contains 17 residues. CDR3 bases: TGTGCCAGCGGTGAATCGGACGGGGGAAGTGGCAATCAGCCCCAGCATTTT. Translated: CASGESDGGSGNQPQHF.

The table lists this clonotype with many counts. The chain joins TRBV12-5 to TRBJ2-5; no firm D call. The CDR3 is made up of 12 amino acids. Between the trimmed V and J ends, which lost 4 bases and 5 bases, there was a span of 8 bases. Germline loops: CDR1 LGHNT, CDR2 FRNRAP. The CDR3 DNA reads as TGTGCTAGTGGTTCCCCTTCCGAGACCCAGTACTTC. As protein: CASGSPSETQYF.

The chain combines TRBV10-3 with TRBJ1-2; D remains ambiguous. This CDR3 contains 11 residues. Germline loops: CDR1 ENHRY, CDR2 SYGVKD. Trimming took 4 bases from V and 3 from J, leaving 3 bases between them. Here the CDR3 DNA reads TGTGCCATCAGTGCGGACTATGGCTACACCTTC. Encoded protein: CAISADYGYTF.

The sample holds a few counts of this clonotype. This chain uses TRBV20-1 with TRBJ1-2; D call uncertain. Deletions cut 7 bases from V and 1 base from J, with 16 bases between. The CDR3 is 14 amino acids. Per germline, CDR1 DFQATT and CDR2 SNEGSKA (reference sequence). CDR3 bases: TGCAGTGTTCCATGGGTAGCGAATAACTATGGCTACACCTTC. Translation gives CSVPWVANNYGYTF.

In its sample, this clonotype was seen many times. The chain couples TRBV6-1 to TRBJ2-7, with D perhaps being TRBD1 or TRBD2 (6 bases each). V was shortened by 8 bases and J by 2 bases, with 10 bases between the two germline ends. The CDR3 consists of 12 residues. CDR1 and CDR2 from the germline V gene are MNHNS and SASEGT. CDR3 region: CASGGQPYEQYF. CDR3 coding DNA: TGTGCCAGCGGGGGGCAGCCCTACGAGCAGTACTTC.

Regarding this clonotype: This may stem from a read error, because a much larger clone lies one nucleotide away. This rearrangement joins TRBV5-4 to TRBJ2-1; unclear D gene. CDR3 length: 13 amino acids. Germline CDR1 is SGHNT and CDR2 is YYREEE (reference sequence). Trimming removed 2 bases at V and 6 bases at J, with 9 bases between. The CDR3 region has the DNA TGTGCCAGCAGCTTAGAGGCATTCAATGAGCAGTTCTTC. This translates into CASSLEAFNEQFF.

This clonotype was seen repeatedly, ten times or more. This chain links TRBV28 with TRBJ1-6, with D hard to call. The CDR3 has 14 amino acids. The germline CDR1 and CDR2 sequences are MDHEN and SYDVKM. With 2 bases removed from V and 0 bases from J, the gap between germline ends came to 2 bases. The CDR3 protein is CASSLSSYNSPLHF. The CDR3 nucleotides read TGTGCCAGCAGTTTAAGCTCCTATAATTCACCCCTCCACTTT.

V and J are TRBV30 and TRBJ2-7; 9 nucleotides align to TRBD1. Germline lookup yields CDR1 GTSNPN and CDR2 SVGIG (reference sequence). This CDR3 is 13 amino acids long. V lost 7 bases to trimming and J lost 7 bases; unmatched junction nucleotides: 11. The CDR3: CAYLRDRVREQYF. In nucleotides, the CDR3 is TGTGCCTACCTTCGGGACAGGGTGAGGGAGCAGTACTTC.

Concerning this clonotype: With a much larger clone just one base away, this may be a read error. For the CDR3, the DNA is TGTGCCAGCAGCTTGAGGGTCCTGGGAGAGACCCAGTACTTC. This codes for CASSLRVLGETQYF. V usage is TRBV7-8 and J usage is TRBJ2-5, with D perhaps TRBD2 (5 bases). Trimming took off 3 bases at V and 4 bases at J, with 12 bases between the two ends. This CDR3 has 14 amino acids. Germline V gene sequence: CDR1 SGHVS, CDR2 FQNEAQ. The variable domain in full, completed from reference TRBV7-8 and TRBJ2-5, reads GAGVSQSPRYKVAKRGQDVALRCDPISGHVSLFWYQQALGQGPEFLTYFQNEAQLDKSGLPSDRFFAERPEGSVSTLKIQRTQQEDSAVYLCASSLRVLGETQYFGPGTRLLVL.

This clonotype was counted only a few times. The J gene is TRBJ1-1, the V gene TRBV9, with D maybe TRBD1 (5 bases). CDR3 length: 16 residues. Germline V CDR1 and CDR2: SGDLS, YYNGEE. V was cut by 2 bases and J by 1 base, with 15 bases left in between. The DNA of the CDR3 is TGTGCCAGCAGCGTCGCCCCGGGACGCGAGAACACTGAAGCTTTCTTT. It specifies CASSVAPGRENTEAFF.

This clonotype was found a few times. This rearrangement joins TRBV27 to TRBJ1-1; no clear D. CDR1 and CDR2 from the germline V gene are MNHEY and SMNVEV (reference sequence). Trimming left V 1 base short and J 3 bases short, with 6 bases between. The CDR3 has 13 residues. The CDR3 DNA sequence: TGTGCCAGCAGTTTATTCTCCTACACTGAAGCTTTCTTT. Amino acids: CASSLFSYTEAFF.

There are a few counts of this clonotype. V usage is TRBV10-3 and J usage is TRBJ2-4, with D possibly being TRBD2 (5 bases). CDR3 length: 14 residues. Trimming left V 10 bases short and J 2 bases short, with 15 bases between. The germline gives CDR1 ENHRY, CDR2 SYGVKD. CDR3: CATSWPGTKNIQYF. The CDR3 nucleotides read TGTGCCACTAGCTGGCCCGGGACCAAAAACATTCAGTACTTC.

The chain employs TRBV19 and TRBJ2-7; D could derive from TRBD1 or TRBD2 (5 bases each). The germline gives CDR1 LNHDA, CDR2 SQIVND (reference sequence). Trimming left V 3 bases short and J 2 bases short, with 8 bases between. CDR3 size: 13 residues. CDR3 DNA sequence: TGTGCCAGTAGTATGACAGCGGCCTACGAGCAGTACTTC. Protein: CASSMTAAYEQYF.

CDR3 protein: CSVLGLAEHQETQYF. For the CDR3, the DNA is TGCAGCGTCCTGGGACTAGCGGAACACCAAGAGACCCAGTACTTC. The chain is built from TRBV29-1 and TRBJ2-5, with TRBD2 identical over 11 bases. This CDR3 has 15 residues. CDR1 SQVTM and CDR2 ANQGSEA come from the germline V gene. Trimming removed 6 bases from V and 0 bases from J; junction bases left unmatched: 6.

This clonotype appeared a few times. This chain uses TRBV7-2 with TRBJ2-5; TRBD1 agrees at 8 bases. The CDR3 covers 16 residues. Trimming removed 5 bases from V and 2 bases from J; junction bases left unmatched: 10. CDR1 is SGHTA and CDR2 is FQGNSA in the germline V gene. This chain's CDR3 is CASSAAGTGTQETQYF. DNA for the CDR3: TGTGCCAGCAGCGCCGCCGGGACAGGCACTCAAGAGACCCAGTACTTC.

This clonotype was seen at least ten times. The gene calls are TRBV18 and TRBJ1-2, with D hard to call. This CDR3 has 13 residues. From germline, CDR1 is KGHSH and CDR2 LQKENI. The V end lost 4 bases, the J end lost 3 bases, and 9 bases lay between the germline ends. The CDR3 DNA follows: TGTGCCAGCTCACAAGGACGGTACTATGGCTACACCTTC. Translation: CASSQGRYYGYTF.

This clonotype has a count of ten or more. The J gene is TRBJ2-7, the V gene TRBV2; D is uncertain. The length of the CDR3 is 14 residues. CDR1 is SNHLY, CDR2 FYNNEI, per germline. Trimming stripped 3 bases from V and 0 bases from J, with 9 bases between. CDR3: CASSDVRSSYEQYF. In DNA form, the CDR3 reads TGTGCCAGCAGTGATGTCAGAAGCTCCTACGAGCAGTACTTC.

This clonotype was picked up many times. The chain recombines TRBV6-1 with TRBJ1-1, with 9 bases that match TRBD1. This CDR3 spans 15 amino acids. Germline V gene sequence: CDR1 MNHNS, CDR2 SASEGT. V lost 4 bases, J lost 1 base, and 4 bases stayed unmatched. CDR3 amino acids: CASSVRDRENTEAFF. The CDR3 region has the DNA TGTGCCAGCAGTGTCCGGGACAGGGAGAACACTGAAGCTTTCTTT.

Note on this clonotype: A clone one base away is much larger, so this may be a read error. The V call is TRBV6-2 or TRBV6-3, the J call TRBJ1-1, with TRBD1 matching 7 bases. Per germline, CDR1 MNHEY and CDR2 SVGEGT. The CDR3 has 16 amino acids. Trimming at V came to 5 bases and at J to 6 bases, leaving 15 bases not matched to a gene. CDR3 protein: CASSGRDSRLNAEAFF. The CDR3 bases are TGTGCCAGCAGTGGCCGGGACAGCAGATTAAACGCTGAAGCTTTCTTT.

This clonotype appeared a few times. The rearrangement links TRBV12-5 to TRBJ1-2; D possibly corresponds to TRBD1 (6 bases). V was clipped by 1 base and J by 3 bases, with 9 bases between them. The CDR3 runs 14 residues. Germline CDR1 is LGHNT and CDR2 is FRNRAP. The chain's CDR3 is CASGLGTAHYGYTF. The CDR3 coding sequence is TGTGCTAGTGGTTTGGGGACAGCTCACTATGGCTACACCTTC.

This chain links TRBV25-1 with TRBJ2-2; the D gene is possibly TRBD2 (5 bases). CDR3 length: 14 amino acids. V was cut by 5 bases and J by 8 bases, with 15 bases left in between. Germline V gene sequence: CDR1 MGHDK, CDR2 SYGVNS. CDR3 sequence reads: CASSRGPYGGELFF. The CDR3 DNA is TGTGCCAGCAGTCGCGGGCCTTATGGTGGGGAGCTGTTTTTT.

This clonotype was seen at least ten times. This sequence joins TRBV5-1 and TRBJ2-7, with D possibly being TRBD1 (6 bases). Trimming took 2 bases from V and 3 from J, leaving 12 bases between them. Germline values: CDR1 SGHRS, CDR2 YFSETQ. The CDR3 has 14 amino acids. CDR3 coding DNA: TGCGCCAGCAGCTTCGACAGGACAAGCTACGAGCAGTACTTC. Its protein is CASSFDRTSYEQYF.

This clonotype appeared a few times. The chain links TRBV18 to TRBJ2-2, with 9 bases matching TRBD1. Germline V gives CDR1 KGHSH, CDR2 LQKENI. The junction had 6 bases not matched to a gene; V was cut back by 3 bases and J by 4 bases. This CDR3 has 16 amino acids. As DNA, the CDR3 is TGTGCCAGCTCACCTTGGACAGGGGCGCGCACCGGGGAGCTGTTTTTT. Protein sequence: CASSPWTGARTGELFF.

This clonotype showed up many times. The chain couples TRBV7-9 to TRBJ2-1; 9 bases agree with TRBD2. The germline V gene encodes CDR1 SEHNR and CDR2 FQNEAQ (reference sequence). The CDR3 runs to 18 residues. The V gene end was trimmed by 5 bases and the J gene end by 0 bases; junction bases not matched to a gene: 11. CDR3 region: CASSGVAGGLSSYNEQFF. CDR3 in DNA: TGTGCCAGCAGCGGGGTGGCGGGGGGGTTGAGCTCCTACAATGAGCAGTTCTTC.

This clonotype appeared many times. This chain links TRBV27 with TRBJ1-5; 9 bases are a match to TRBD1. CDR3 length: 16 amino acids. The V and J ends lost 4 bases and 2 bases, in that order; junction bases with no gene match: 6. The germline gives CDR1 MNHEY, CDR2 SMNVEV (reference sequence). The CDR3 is CASSYGTGGGNQPQHF. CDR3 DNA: TGTGCCAGCAGTTACGGCACAGGGGGCGGCAATCAGCCCCAGCATTTT.

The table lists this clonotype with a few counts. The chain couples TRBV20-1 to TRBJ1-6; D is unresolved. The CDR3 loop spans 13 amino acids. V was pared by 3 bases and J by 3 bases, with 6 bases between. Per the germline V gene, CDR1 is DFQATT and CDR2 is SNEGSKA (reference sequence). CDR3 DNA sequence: TGCAGTGCTAGGGCAGACTATAATTCACCCCTCCACTTT. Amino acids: CSARADYNSPLHF.

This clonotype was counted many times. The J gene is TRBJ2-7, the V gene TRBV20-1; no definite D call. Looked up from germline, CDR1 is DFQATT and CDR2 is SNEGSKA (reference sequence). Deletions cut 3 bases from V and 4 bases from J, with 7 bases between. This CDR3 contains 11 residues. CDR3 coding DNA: TGCAGTGCTAGGGTTTTATACGAGCAGTACTTC. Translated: CSARVLYEQYF.

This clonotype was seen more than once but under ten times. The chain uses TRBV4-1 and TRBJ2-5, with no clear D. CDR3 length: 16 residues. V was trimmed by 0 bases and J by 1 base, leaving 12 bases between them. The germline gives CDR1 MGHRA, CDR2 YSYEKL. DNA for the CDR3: TGCGCCAGCAGCCAAGAAGTCGCCAGCTTCCAAGAGACCCAGTACTTC. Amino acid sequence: CASSQEVASFQETQYF.

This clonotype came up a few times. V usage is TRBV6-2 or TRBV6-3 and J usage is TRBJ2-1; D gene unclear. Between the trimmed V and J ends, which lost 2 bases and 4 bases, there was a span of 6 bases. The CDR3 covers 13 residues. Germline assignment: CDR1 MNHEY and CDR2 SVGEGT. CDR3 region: CASSYVGYNEQFF. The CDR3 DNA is TGTGCCAGCAGTTACGTAGGGTACAATGAGCAGTTCTTC.

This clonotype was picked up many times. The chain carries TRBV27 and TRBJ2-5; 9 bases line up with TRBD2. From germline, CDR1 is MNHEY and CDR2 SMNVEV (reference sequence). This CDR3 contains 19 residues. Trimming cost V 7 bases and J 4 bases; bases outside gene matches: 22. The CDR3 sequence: CASTLPAGGISLWIETQYF. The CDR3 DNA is TGTGCCAGCACCCTCCCAGCGGGAGGAATTAGCCTTTGGATAGAGACCCAGTACTTC.